These 21 T cell receptor beta chains originate from one sample sequenced in a study of cytomegalovirus exposure and HLA in healthy donors. Use of 60 Vbeta and 13 Jbeta primers characterized the PCR. Assay: immunoSEQ multiplex PCR; the TCRdb copy retains only in-frame clones and omits some. Its listing shows around 50,000 clones. The sequenced sample consisted of PBMCs. These receptors came from a woman aged 40 to 49 in good health and CMV-seronegative.

The J gene is TRBJ1-6, the V gene TRBV29-1; TRBD1 agrees at 10 bases. Losses at the gene ends were 7 bases for V and 7 bases for J; bases not matched to a gene: 4. Germline V lookup: CDR1 SQVTM, CDR2 ANQGSEA. The CDR3 consists of 13 residues. CDR3 region: CSAQTGGNSPLHF. The CDR3 DNA is TGCAGCGCCCAGACAGGGGGCAATTCACCCCTCCACTTT. Based on the CDR3 plus reference TRBV29-1 and TRBJ1-6, the full variable domain is SAVISQKPSRDICQRGTSLTIQCQVDSQVTMMFWYRQQPGQSLTLIATANQGSEATYESGFVIDKFPISRPNLTFSTLTVSNMSPEDSSIYLCSAQTGGNSPLHFGNGTRLTVT.

The chain uses TRBV7-2 and TRBJ2-3; 10 nucleotides match TRBD2. J was trimmed by 6 bases and V by 6 bases; bases with no gene match: 6. There are 14 residues in the CDR3. CDR1 and CDR2 (germline): SGHTA, FQGNSA. The DNA of the CDR3 is TGTGCCAGCAGATTGGGACTAGCGTTGGATACGCAGTATTTT. Its protein product is CASRLGLALDTQYF.

This chain connects TRBV7-9 to TRBJ2-7; 8 bases line up with TRBD1. This CDR3 region has 15 residues. Trimming took 2 bases from V and 7 from J; bases not matched to a gene: 10. Germline lookup yields CDR1 SEHNR and CDR2 FQNEAQ (reference sequence). The CDR3 loop reads CASSLTGTGSGEQYF. In DNA, the CDR3 is TGTGCCAGCAGCTTAACCGGGACAGGTTCGGGAGAGCAGTACTTC.

V gene TRBV6-6 combines with J gene TRBJ2-3, with 11 positions matching TRBD2. The CDR3 is 15 amino acids. With 6 bases clipped from V and 7 bases from J, the junction kept 9 bases outside the gene matches. From germline, CDR1 is MNHNY and CDR2 SVGAGI (reference sequence). For the CDR3, the DNA is TGTGCCAGCAGCATGACTAGCGGGGAGGTGTATACGCAGTATTTT. Residues: CASSMTSGEVYTQYF.

Regarding this clone: An end of the junction differs from the germline gene, which may be a read error. This sequence joins TRBV6-1 and TRBJ1-3; D ambiguous. The CDR3 totals 15 residues. Germline CDR1 is MNHNS and CDR2 is SASEGT. The DNA of the CDR3 is TGTGCCAGCAGTGATCGTTCGGGGTCTGGAAACAACATATATTTT. It is translated as CASSDRSGSGNNIYF.

The rearrangement joins TRBV6-1 to TRBJ2-7; 7 bases map to TRBD2. Trimming removed 2 bases from V and 3 bases from J; junction bases left unmatched: 7. CDR3 length: 15 residues. Germline loops: CDR1 MNHNS, CDR2 SASEGT. CDR3 region: CASSEQAGSHYEQYF. The DNA for the CDR3 is TGTGCCAGCAGTGAACAAGCGGGGTCTCACTACGAGCAGTACTTC.

V and J are TRBV2 and TRBJ1-2; maybe TRBD1 (6 bases). V was cut by 3 bases and J by 0 bases, with 11 bases left in between. CDR1 and CDR2 from the germline V gene are SNHLY and FYNNEI. The CDR3 covers 15 residues. The CDR3 DNA reads as TGTGCCAGCAGTGACCAACAGGGAGCTAACTATGGCTACACCTTC. Its protein product is CASSDQQGANYGYTF.

The J gene is TRBJ1-2, the V gene TRBV4-1; 10 bases fit TRBD1. Germline assignment: CDR1 MGHRA and CDR2 YSYEKL. The trim removed 3 bases at V and 8 bases at J, leaving 6 bases unmatched. The CDR3 is 14 amino acids. The DNA of the CDR3 is TGCGCCAGCAGCCAGGGACAGGGGATCGAGGGCTACACCTTC. Translated, it gives CASSQGQGIEGYTF.

The J gene is TRBJ2-2, the V gene TRBV5-4; tentatively, D is TRBD1 (6 bases). The V gene lost 4 bases and the J gene lost 5 bases, with 12 bases spanning the gap. CDR3 length equals 14 residues. The germline V gene encodes CDR1 SGHNT and CDR2 YYREEE (reference sequence). The CDR3 protein is CASSGQTGTGELFF. CDR3 nucleotide sequence: TGTGCCAGCAGCGGTCAGACAGGAACCGGGGAGCTGTTTTTT.

This chain links TRBV6-1 with TRBJ1-2; D gene ambiguous. In germline, CDR1 is MNHNS, CDR2 SASEGT. The V and J ends lost 2 bases and 1 base respectively, with 11 bases between them. This CDR3 region has 15 residues. CDR3 in DNA: TGTGCCAGCAGTGAATCTCCGGGAGTTAACTATGGCTACACCTTC. Translated, it gives CASSESPGVNYGYTF.

The chain uses TRBV30 and TRBJ1-2, with D hard to call. Trimming stripped 7 bases from V and 7 bases from J, with 16 bases between. The germline V gene encodes CDR1 GTSNPN and CDR2 SVGIG (reference sequence). CDR3 size: 12 residues. The CDR3 coding sequence is TGTGCCTTCTTAAACCGAGCCGCTGGCTACACCTTC. It is translated as CAFLNRAAGYTF.

This sequence joins TRBV6-5 and TRBJ2-1; TRBD1 matches at 9 bases. J lost 4 bases, V lost 6 bases, and 4 bases had no gene match. Germline assignment: CDR1 MNHEY and CDR2 SVGAGI. The length of the CDR3 is 14 residues. The CDR3 nucleotides read TGTGCCAGCAGGACAGGGGGACCGTACAATGAGCAGTTCTTC. Amino acid sequence: CASRTGGPYNEQFF.

V usage is TRBV7-2 and J usage is TRBJ2-2; D perhaps matches TRBD1 (6 bases). The CDR3 extends over 15 amino acids. In germline, CDR1 is SGHTA, CDR2 FQGNSA. V was trimmed by 5 bases and J by 6 bases, leaving 16 bases between them. Here the CDR3 reads CASSKSYRVAGELFF. For the CDR3, the DNA is TGTGCCAGCAGCAAAAGTTACAGGGTCGCCGGGGAGCTGTTTTTT.

CDR3 protein: CAFPKRLAGGIQYF. CDR3 bases: TGTGCCTTCCCAAAACGGCTAGCGGGAGGGATTCAGTACTTC. The V and J genes are TRBV21-1 and TRBJ2-4; TRBD2, the D gene given by the table, was not confirmed from the DNA. TRBV21-1 is marked as a pseudogene. The CDR3 is made up of 14 amino acids.

V is TRBV7-9 and J is TRBJ2-3; D is ambiguous. The CDR3 consists of 10 residues. V lost 5 bases and J lost 10, with 7 bases in between. Germline CDR1 and CDR2: SEHNR and FQNEAQ (reference sequence). The CDR3 DNA sequence: TGTGCCAGCAGCCCCCCTCCGCAGTATTTT. This codes for CASSPPPQYF.

This chain connects TRBV11-1 to TRBJ2-1; tentatively, D is TRBD2 (5 bases). V gave up 2 bases and J gave up 2 bases, with 7 bases separating them. The CDR3 totals 14 residues. Per the germline V gene, CDR1 is SGHAT and CDR2 is FQDESV (reference sequence). CDR3 loop: CASSLNGAYNEQFF. CDR3 bases: TGTGCCAGCAGCTTAAACGGGGCCTACAATGAGCAGTTCTTC.

The chain is built from TRBV6-1 and TRBJ1-6; a weak D match, TRBD1 (6 bases). Germline V lookup: CDR1 MNHNS, CDR2 SASEGT. V lost 2 bases, J lost 7 bases, and 15 bases lay in between. The CDR3 length is 16 residues. This CDR3 is CASSESLGAGNSPLHF. The CDR3 DNA reads TGTGCCAGCAGTGAATCTCTGGGGGCAGGGAATTCACCCCTCCACTTT.

This rearrangement joins TRBV6-1 to TRBJ1-1, with 7 bases lining up with TRBD1. Germline lookup yields CDR1 MNHNS and CDR2 SASEGT. This CDR3 is 14 amino acids long. The ends lost 3 bases at V and 6 bases at J; junction bases unmatched: 7. In DNA form, the CDR3 reads TGTGCCAGCAGTGACCCTCAGGGGGAGTCTGAAGCTTTCTTT. Protein: CASSDPQGESEAFF.

CDR3: CASSIGSFYEQYF. The CDR3, as DNA: TGTGCCAGTAGTATTGGGAGCTTCTACGAGCAGTACTTC. The gene calls are TRBV19 and TRBJ2-7; perhaps TRBD2 as D (5 bases). CDR1 is LNHDA, CDR2 SQIVND, per germline (reference sequence). V lost 3 bases, J lost 3 bases, and 9 bases lay in between. This CDR3 comprises 13 residues.

A remark on this clone: The junction departs from germline at one end; a sequencing error may be responsible. The sample has other DNA sequences that encode this CDR3 too. V is TRBV18 and J is TRBJ1-6, with D uncertain. The CDR3 totals 14 residues. CDR1 and CDR2 from the germline V gene are KGHSH and LQKENI. The CDR3 region has the DNA TGTGCCAGCTCACCGGCGCCGACTGGGTCACCCCTACACTTT. The encoded protein is CASSPAPTGSPLHF.

V usage is TRBV19 and J usage is TRBJ1-2; 10 bases map to TRBD1. V gave up 10 bases and J gave up 8 bases; unmatched junction bases: 7. The CDR3 extends over 12 amino acids. Per germline, CDR1 LNHDA and CDR2 SQIVND (reference sequence). The CDR3 loop is CATGTGASGYTF. Written as DNA, the CDR3 is TGTGCCACAGGGACAGGGGCGTCGGGCTACACCTTC.